The next 13 T cell receptor beta chains were all read from a single sample in a study of Tregs in tolerant kidney transplant recipients. The table came from immunoSEQ multiplex PCR; TCRdb's copy has only in-frame clones and leaves some out. The sample lists 20,000 to 25,000 clones, 65% to 85% occurring once. Mixed chimerism was transient after nonmyeloablative marrow transplants from related graft donors. The source material was CD8+ T cells from blood (PBMCs), sampled 6 months after the transplant. Receptors originate from a human patient who received a combined kidney and bone marrow transplant. The T cells may partly be graft donor cells.

V gene TRBV11-2 combines with J gene TRBJ1-2; possible D gene TRBD1, 5 bases. V was clipped by 1 base and J by 2 bases, with 23 bases between them. The germline V gene encodes CDR1 SGHAT and CDR2 FQNNGV. The CDR3 sequence is 19 residues long. The CDR3 spells CASSLGDTVSGGMNYGYTF. As DNA, the CDR3 is TGTGCCAGCAGCTTAGGAGATACGGTTTCGGGGGGTATGAACTATGGCTACACCTTC.

The chain couples TRBV27 to TRBJ2-5; 9 nucleotides agree with TRBD2. The V and J ends lost 1 base and 4 bases, in that order; junction bases with no gene match: 1. The CDR3 loop spans 14 amino acids. The germline V gene encodes CDR1 MNHEY and CDR2 SMNVEV (reference sequence). CDR3 amino acids: CASSLLAGAETQYF. As DNA, the CDR3 is TGTGCCAGCAGTTTATTAGCGGGGGCAGAGACCCAGTACTTC.

The CDR3 region is CASSSGGTSGSLYEQYF. The CDR3 nucleotides are TGTGCCAGCAGCTCGGGAGGGACTAGCGGGAGTCTATACGAGCAGTACTTC. The chain couples TRBV7-8 to TRBJ2-7, with TRBD2 identical over 14 bases. The CDR3 is 17 amino acids. Trimming took 4 bases from V and 4 from J; bases not matched to a gene: 9. Germline CDR1 reads SGHVS; CDR2 reads FQNEAQ.

The CDR3 loop reads CASSQDLGLGSTGELFF. CDR3 sequence (DNA): TGCGCCAGCAGCCAAGATTTAGGCCTAGGAAGCACCGGGGAGCTGTTTTTT. The chain carries TRBV4-3 and TRBJ2-2; no definite D call. The CDR3 is 17 amino acids. Germline CDR1 reads LGHNA; CDR2 reads YSLEER. V gave up 0 bases and J gave up 4 bases, with 15 bases separating them.

The rearrangement joins TRBV27 to TRBJ1-4; 8 bases fit TRBD1. This CDR3 is 17 amino acids long. Germline CDR1 is MNHEY and CDR2 is SMNVEV (reference sequence). V was pared by 2 bases and J by 0 bases, with 5 bases of the junction left unmatched. CDR3: CASSLRDRTATNEKLFF. For the CDR3, the DNA is TGTGCCAGCAGTTTACGGGACAGGACTGCAACTAATGAAAAACTGTTTTTT.

This clone was recorded a few times. V and J are TRBV5-6 and TRBJ2-5; 8 positions match TRBD2. The CDR3 is 18 residues long. Losses at the gene ends were 4 bases for V and 4 bases for J; bases not matched to a gene: 18. Germline V CDR1 and CDR2: SGHDT, YYEEEE. The CDR3 is CASSTGGAGDTSRETQYF. For the CDR3, the DNA is TGTGCCAGCAGCACGGGGGGGGCAGGGGACACGTCGAGAGAGACCCAGTACTTC.

DNA for the CDR3: TGCGCCAGCAGCCAGGCTCACAGGGGGTACGAGCAGTACTTC. It yields the protein CASSQAHRGYEQYF. This chain joins TRBV4-1 and TRBJ2-7, with 8 bases matching TRBD1. After removal of 3 bases from V and 4 bases from J, the junction contained 5 bases not matched to a gene. The CDR3 extends over 14 amino acids. Germline CDR1 and CDR2: MGHRA and YSYEKL.

The chain combines TRBV5-5 with TRBJ1-4; D is unclear. The V end lost 0 bases, the J end lost 7 bases, and 13 bases lay between the germline ends. Germline CDR1 is SGHKS and CDR2 is YYEKEE (reference sequence). The CDR3 runs to 15 residues. Here the CDR3 DNA reads TGTGCCAGCAGCTTGGCTTCGGGTTTTGGTGAAAAACTGTTTTTT. Its translation is CASSLASGFGEKLFF.

The J gene is TRBJ2-7, the V gene TRBV14; weak D call: TRBD1 (5 bases). Per the germline V gene, CDR1 is SGHDN and CDR2 is FVKESK. V was pared by 0 bases and J by 0 bases, with 18 bases between. This CDR3 has 18 residues. For the CDR3, the DNA is TGTGCCAGCAGCCAAGATAGAATCAGGGCATACCCCTCCTACGAGCAGTACTTC. Translation gives CASSQDRIRAYPSYEQYF.

The chain uses TRBV30 and TRBJ1-1; a possible D gene is TRBD1 (5 bases). The CDR3 covers 13 residues. The germline CDR1 and CDR2 sequences are GTSNPN and SVGIG (reference sequence). V lost 3 bases and J lost 2, with 10 bases in between. In DNA, the CDR3 is TGTGCCTGGAGCCAGGGAACAAACACTGAAGCTTTCTTT. It is translated as CAWSQGTNTEAFF.

The chain recombines TRBV5-4 with TRBJ2-7, with TRBD2 as a possible D gene (5 bases). Germline V lookup: CDR1 SGHNT, CDR2 YYREEE (reference sequence). The CDR3 totals 16 residues. V dropped 0 bases and J dropped 2 bases, with 15 bases sitting between them. This CDR3 is CASSLVAREVPYEQYF. CDR3 DNA sequence: TGTGCCAGCAGCTTGGTAGCTCGGGAAGTCCCCTACGAGCAGTACTTC.

This sequence joins TRBV5-6 and TRBJ2-7; TRBD1 agrees at 9 bases. Germline V gives CDR1 SGHDT, CDR2 YYEEEE. Unmatched junction bases numbered 7, after V lost 0 bases and J lost 3 bases. The CDR3 extends over 16 amino acids. The CDR3 protein is CASSLALGQGFYEQYF. CDR3 DNA sequence: TGTGCCAGCAGCTTGGCATTGGGACAGGGTTTCTACGAGCAGTACTTC.

The chain recombines TRBV9 with TRBJ2-5; 11 bases line up with TRBD2. The J call is uncertain, as TRBJ2-7 better fits the DNA end. The CDR3 is 14 amino acids. CDR1 SGDLS and CDR2 YYNGEE come from the germline V gene. The CDR3, as DNA: TGTGCCAGCAGCTTAGGGACTAGCGGCTACGAGCAGTACTTC. Translation gives CASSLGTSGYEQYF.